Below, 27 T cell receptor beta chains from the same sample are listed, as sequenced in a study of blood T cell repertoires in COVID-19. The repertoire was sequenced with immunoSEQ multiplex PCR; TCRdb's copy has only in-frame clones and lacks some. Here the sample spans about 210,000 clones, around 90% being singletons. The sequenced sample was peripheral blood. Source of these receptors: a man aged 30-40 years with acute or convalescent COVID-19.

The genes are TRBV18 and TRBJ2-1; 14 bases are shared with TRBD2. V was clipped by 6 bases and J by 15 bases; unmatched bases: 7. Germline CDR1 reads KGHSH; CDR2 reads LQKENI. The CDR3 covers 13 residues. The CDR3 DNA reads TGTGCCAGCTCGACTGGGACTAGCGGGAGTTTGTTCTTC. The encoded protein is CASSTGTSGSLFF. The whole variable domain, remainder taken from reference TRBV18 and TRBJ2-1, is NAGVMQNPRHLVRRRGQEARLRCSPMKGHSHVYWYRQLPEEGLKFMVYLQKENIIDESGMPKERFSAEFPKEGPSILRIQQVVRGDSAAYFCASSTGTSGSLFFGPGTRLTVL.

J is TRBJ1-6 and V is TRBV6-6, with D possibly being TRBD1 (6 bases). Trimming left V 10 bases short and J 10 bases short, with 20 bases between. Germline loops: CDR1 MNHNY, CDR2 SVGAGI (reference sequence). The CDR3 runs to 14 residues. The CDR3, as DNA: TGTGCCACCCAGGGGAGGGCTTCCAGGTCACCCCTCCACTTT. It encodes CATQGRASRSPLHF.

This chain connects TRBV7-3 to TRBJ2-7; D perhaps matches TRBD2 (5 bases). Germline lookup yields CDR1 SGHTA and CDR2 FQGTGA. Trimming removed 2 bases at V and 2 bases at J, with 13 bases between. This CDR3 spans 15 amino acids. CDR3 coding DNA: TGTGCCAGCAGCTTAGTCAGGACTCGGACCTACGAGCAGTACTTC. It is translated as CASSLVRTRTYEQYF.

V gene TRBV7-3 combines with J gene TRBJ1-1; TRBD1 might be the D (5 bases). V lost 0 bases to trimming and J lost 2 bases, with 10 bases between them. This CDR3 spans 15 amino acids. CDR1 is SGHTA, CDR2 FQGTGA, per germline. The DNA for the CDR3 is TGTGCCAGCAGCTTAACGGCGGGGGAAAACACTGAAGCTTTCTTT. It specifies CASSLTAGENTEAFF.

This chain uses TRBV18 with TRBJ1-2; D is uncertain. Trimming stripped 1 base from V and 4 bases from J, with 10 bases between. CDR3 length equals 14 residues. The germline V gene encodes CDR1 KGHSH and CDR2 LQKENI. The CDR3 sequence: CASSPQPTSYGYTF. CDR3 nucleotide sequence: TGTGCCAGCTCACCACAGCCGACATCCTATGGCTACACCTTC. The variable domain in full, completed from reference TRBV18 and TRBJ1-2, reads NAGVMQNPRHLVRRRGQEARLRCSPMKGHSHVYWYRQLPEEGLKFMVYLQKENIIDESGMPKERFSAEFPKEGPSILRIQQVVRGDSAAYFCASSPQPTSYGYTFGSGTRLTVV.

The chain's CDR3 is CASELTSGGADEQFF. The CDR3 coding sequence is TGCGCCAGTGAACTTACTAGCGGGGGGGCCGATGAGCAGTTCTTC. The rearrangement uses TRBV5-1 and TRBJ2-1; 13 bases match TRBD2. Germline CDR1 SGHRS, CDR2 YFSETQ. V dropped 8 bases and J dropped 8; count of bases not matched to a gene: 10. This CDR3 contains 15 residues.

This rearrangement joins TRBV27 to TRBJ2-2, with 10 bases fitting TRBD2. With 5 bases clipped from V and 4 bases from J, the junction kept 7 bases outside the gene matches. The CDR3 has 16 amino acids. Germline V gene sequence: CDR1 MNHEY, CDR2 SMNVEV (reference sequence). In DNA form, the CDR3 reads TGTGCCAGCAGTAAAATAGCGGGGGGCTTCACCGGGGAGCTGTTTTTT. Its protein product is CASSKIAGGFTGELFF.

Written as DNA, the CDR3 is TGTGCCAGCTCACAAGGGACAGGGGGTTTTCAAGAGACCCAGTACTTC. As protein: CASSQGTGGFQETQYF. This sequence joins TRBV18 and TRBJ2-5; 11 bases map to TRBD1. The ends lost 4 bases at V and 2 bases at J; junction bases unmatched: 6. From germline, CDR1 is KGHSH and CDR2 LQKENI. The CDR3 runs to 16 residues.

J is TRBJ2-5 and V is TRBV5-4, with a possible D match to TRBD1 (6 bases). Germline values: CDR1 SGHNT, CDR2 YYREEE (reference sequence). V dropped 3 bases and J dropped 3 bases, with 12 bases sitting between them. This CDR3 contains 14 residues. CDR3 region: CASSSGQREETQYF. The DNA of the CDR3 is TGTGCCAGCAGCTCCGGACAGCGAGAAGAGACCCAGTACTTC. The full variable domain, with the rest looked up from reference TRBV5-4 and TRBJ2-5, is ETGVTQSPTHLIKTRGQQVTLRCSSQSGHNTVSWYQQALGQGPQFIFQYYREEENGRGNFPPRFSGLQFPNYSSELNVNALELDDSALYLCASSSGQREETQYFGPGTRLLVL.

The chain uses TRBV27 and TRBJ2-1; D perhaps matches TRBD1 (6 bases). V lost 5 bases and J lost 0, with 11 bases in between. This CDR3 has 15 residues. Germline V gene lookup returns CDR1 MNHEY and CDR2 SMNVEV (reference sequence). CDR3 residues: CASSRTAPSYNEQFF. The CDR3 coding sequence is TGTGCCAGCAGTAGGACAGCACCCTCCTACAATGAGCAGTTCTTC.

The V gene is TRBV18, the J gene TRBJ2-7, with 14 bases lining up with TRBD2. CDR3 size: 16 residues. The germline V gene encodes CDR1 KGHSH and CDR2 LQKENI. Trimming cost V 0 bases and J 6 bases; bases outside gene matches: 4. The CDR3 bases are TGTGCCAGCTCACCACCTCGACTAGCGGGAGGGCGCGAGCAGTACTTC. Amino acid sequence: CASSPPRLAGGREQYF.

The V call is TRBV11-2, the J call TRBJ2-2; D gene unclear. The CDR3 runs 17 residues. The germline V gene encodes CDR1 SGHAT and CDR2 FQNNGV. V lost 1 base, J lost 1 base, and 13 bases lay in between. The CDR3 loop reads CASSLAPAGGNTGELFF. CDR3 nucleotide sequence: TGTGCCAGCAGCTTAGCCCCGGCCGGCGGGAACACCGGGGAGCTGTTTTTT. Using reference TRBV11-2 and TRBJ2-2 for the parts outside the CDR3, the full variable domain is EAGVAQSPRYKIIEKRQSVAFWCNPISGHATLYWYQQILGQGPKLLIQFQNNGVVDDSQLPKDRFSAERLKGVDSTLKIQPAKLEDSAVYLCASSLAPAGGNTGELFFGEGSRLTVL.

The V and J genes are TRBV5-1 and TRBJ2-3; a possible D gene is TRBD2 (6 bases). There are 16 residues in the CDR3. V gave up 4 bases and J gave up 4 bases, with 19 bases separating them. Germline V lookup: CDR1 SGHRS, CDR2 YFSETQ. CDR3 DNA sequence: TGCGCCAGCAGCCCCATGGAGGGTCACCCGTCAGATACGCAGTATTTT. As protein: CASSPMEGHPSDTQYF.

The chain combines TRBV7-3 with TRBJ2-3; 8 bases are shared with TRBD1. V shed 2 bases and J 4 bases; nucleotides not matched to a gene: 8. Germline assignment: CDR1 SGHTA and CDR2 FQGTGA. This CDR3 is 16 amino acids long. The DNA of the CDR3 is TGTGCCAGCAGCTTACTCGCAGGGGGCTGGGCAGATACGCAGTATTTT. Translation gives CASSLLAGGWADTQYF.

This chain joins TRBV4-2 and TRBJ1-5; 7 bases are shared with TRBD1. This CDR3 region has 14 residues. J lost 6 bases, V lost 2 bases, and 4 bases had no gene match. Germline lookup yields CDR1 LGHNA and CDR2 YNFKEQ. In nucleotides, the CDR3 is TGTGCCAGCAGCCAACGACAGGGAAGTCAGCCCCAGCATTTT. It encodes CASSQRQGSQPQHF.

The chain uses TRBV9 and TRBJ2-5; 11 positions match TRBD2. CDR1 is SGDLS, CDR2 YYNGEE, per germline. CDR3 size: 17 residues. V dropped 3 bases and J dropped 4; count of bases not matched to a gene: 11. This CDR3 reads CASSEVGASGRSETQYF. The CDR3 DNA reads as TGTGCCAGCAGCGAAGTCGGGGCTAGCGGGAGGTCAGAGACCCAGTACTTC.

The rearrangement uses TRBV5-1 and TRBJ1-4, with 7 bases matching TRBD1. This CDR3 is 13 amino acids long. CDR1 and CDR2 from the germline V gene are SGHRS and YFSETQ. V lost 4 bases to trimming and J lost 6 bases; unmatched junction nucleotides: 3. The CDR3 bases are TGCGCCAGCAGCCCCGGGACAGATGAAAAACTGTTTTTT. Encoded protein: CASSPGTDEKLFF.

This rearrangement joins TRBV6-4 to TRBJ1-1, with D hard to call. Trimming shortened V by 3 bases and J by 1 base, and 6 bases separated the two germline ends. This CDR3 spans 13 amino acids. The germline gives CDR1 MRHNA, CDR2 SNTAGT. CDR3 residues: CASSEQKNTEAFF. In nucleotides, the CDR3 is TGTGCCAGCAGTGAGCAGAAGAACACTGAAGCTTTCTTT.

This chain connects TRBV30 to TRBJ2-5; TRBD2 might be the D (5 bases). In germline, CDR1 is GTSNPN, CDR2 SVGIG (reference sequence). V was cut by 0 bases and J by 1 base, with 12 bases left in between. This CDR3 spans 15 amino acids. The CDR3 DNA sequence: TGTGCCTGGAGTGTGAAACTAGGCCCCCAAGAGACCCAGTACTTC. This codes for CAWSVKLGPQETQYF.

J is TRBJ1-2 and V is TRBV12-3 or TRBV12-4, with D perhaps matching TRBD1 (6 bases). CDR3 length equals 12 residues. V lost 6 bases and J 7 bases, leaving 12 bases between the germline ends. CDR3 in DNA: TGTGCCAGCAGACAACAGGGAATTGGCTACACCTTC. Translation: CASRQQGIGYTF.

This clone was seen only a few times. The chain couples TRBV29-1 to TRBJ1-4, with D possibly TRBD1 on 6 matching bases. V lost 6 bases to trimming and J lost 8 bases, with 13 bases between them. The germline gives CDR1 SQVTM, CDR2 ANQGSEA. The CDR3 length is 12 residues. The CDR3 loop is CSVSGTHEKLFF. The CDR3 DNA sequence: TGCAGCGTATCCGGGACACACGAAAAACTGTTTTTT.

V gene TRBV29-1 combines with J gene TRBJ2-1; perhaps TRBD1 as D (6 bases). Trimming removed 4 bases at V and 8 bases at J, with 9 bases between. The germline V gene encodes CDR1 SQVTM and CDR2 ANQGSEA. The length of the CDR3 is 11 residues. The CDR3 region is CSVARGYEQFF. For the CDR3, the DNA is TGCAGCGTTGCCAGGGGCTATGAGCAGTTCTTC.

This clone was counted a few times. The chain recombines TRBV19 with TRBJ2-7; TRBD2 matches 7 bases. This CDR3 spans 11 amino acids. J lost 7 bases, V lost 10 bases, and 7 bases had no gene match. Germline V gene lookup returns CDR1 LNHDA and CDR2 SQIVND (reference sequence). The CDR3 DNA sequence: TGTGCCATTCTAGCGGTGGGGGAGCAGTACTTC. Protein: CAILAVGEQYF.

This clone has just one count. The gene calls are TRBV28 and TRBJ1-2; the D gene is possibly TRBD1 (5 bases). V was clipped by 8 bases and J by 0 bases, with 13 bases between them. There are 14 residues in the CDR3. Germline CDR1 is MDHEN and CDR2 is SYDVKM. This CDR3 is CASSPGGSNYGYTF. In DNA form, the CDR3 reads TGTGCCAGCTCCCCCGGGGGTTCTAACTATGGCTACACCTTC.

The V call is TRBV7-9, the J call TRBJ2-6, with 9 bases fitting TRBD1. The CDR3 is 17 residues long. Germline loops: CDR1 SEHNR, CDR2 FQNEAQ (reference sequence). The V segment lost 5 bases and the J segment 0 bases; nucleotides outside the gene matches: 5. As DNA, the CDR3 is TGTGCCAGCAGCCTCCGGGACAGGGTCTCTGGGGCCAACGTCCTGACTTTC. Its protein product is CASSLRDRVSGANVLTF.

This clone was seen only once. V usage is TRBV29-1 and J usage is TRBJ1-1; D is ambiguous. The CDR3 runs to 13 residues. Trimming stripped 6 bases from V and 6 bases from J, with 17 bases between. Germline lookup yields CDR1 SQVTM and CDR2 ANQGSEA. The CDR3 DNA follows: TGCAGCGTAGAGGGTACCCCTGTTGCTGAAGCTTTCTTT. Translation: CSVEGTPVAEAFF.

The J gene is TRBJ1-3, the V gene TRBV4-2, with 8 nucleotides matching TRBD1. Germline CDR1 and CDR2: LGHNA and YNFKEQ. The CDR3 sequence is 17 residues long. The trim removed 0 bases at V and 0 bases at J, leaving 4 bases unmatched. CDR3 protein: CASSQEQDRVSGNTIYF. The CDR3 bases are TGTGCCAGCAGCCAAGAGCAGGACAGGGTCTCTGGAAACACCATATATTTT.